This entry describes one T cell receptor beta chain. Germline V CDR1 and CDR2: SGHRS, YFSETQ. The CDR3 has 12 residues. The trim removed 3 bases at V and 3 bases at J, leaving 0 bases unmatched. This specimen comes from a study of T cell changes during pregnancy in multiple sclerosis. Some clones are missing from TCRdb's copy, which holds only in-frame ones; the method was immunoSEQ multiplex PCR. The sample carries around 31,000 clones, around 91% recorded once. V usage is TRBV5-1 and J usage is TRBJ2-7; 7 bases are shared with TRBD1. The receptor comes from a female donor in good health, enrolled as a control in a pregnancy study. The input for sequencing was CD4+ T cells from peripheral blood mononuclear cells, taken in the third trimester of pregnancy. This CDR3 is CASSWDSYEQYF. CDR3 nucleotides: TGCGCCAGCAGCTGGGACAGCTACGAGCAGTACTTC.